This T cell receptor (beta chain) was sequenced in a study of tissue T cells after allogeneic stem cell transplantation. Study in general: Pathologist H&E review favored samples with visible lymphocytes for sequencing among multiple samples.

Data came from immunoSEQ multiplex PCR; TCRdb stores just in-frame clones and leaves some out. The table shows about 9,800 clones, with approximately 65% occurring only once. Non-transplant comparator patients with other cancers had at least five gastrointestinal samples and no known gastrointestinal disease. Autopsy tissues spanned esophagus to rectum, liver, skin, and lymphoid organs including spleen. Unmatched junction bases numbered 7, after V lost 0 bases and J lost 3 bases. The CDR3 is made up of 17 amino acids. Germline CDR1 reads SGHDT; CDR2 reads YYEEEE. The sequence derives from a male donor at least 60 years old with lung cancer. The sequenced sample was tissue from the stomach, obtained at autopsy. The V gene is TRBV5-6, the J gene TRBJ1-4; 8 bases map to TRBD1. The CDR3 bases are TGTGCCAGCAGCTTGGTACAGGGGGAGGAAGCTAATGAAAAACTGTTTTTT. It yields the protein CASSLVQGEEANEKLFF.